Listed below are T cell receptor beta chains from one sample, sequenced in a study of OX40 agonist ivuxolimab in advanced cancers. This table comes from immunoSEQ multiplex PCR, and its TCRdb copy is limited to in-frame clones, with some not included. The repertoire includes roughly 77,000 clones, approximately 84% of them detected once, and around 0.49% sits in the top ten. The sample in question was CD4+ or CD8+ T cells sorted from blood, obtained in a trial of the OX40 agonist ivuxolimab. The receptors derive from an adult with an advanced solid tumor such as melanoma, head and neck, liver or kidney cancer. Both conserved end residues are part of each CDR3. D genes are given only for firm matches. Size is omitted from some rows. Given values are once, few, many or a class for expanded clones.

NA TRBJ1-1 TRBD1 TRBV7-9 TGTGCCAGCAGCTTAGCCGGGACAGGAACCCCAGCTTTCTTT CASSLAGTGTPAFF
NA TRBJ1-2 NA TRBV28 TGTGCCAGCAGTTTTTCGCAGTATGGCTACACCTTC CASSFSQYGYTF
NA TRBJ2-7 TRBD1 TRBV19 TGTGCCAGTAGTATAGGACAGGGGGCTGCCGAGCAGTACTTC CASSIGQGAAEQYF
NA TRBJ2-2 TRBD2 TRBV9 TGTGCCAGCAGCATCCAGACCCCCACTAGCGCGAACACCGGGGAGCTGTTTTTT CASSIQTPTSANTGELFF
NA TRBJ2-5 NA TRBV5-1 TGCGCCAGCAGCCACACCGCAACCCAAGAGACCCAGTACTTC CASSHTATQETQYF
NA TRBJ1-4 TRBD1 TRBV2 TGTGCCAGCAGCCGACAGGGGGCGCGAGAAAAACTGTTTTTT CASSRQGAREKLFF
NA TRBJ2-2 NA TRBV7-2 TGTGCCAGCAGCCCGAGGGTGGGCGGGGAGCTGTTTTTT CASSPRVGGELFF
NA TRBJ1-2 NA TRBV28 TGTGCCAGCAGTTTTGGGGGGGAGGTCTACACCTTC CASSFGGEVYTF
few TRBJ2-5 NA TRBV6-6 TGTGCCAGCAGTAACCCGACAGAGACCCAGTACTTC CASSNPTETQYF
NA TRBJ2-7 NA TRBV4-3 TGCGCCAGCAGCCAAGAAGCGAGCGCCGTCTACGAGCAGTACTTC CASSQEASAVYEQYF
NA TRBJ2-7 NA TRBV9 TGTGCCAGCAGCGTAGAACCTAGTTCCTACGAGCAGTACTTC CASSVEPSSYEQYF
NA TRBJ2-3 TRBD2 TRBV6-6 TGTGCCAGCAGTTTCGACCTAGCGGGGGGGCAGGATACGCAGTATTTT CASSFDLAGGQDTQYF
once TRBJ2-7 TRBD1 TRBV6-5 TGTGCCAGCAGTTCCGGACAGGGGTACGAGCAGTACTTC CASSSGQGYEQYF
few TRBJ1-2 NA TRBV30 TGTGCGTCCTCGGTAGAAGCTAACTATGGCTACACCTTC CASSVEANYGYTF
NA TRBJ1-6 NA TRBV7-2 TGTGCCAGCAGCTTTGGGGTGAATAATTCACCCCTCCACTTT CASSFGVNNSPLHF
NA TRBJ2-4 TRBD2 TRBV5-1 TGCGCCAGCAGCCCGGGGACTAGCGGGAACAGAGCCAAAAACATTCAGTACTTC CASSPGTSGNRAKNIQYF
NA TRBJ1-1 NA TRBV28 TGTGCCAGCAGAACAGTATTTGAAGCTTTCTTT CASRTVFEAFF
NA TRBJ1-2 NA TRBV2 TGTGCCAGCAGAGCTACAGGGACGAACTATGGCTACACCTTC CASRATGTNYGYTF
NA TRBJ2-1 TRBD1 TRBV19 TGTGCCAGTAGTATAGTGGGACAGGGGCTCCGATCCCCCTTGCTCGGACAGTTCTTC CASSIVGQGLRSPLLGQFF
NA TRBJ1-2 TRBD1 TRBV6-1 TGTGCCAGCAGTGAAGCGCAGGGGACAGTAAATGGCTACACCTTC CASSEAQGTVNGYTF
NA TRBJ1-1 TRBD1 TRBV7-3 TGTGCCAGCGCCCCAGGGGGTTCTTCTGAAGCTTTCTTT CASAPGGSSEAFF
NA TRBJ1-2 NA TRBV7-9 TGTGCCAGCAGCTTAGTCGAGGTCCGACACTATGGCTACACCTTC CASSLVEVRHYGYTF
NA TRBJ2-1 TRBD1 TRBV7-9 TGTGCCAGCAGCCCTCGACAGGGTCAGGTCTCCTACAATGAGCAGTTCTTC CASSPRQGQVSYNEQFF
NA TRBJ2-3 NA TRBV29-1 TGCAGCGTTGGTGGCACAGATACGCAGTATTTT CSVGGTDTQYF
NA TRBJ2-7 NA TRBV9 TGTGCCAGCAGCTTATCCGGGGCAGGGTCAAGGTACGAGCAGTACTTC CASSLSGAGSRYEQYF